The next 5 T cell receptor beta chains were all read from a single sample in a study of post-analysis software for immune sequencing data. Overall study findings and caveats: Patients carried four or five TRBV segments more frequently than controls did, and TRBV5-6, TRBV5-1 and TRBV20-1 were among them.

Unique molecular identifiers had been added to the TCR beta cDNA libraries. One entry per CDR3 protein, called by TCRdb with MiXCR from the PCR reads. The table lists roughly 540,000 distinct CDR3 sequences, approximately 31% of them singletons. Their target antigens are unknown. The material sequenced was blood. The receptors derive from a girl aged 2-17 years with multiple sclerosis.

This clonotype occurred a few times. The chain carries TRBV4-1 and TRBJ1-2; D perhaps matches TRBD1 (6 bases). Trimming removed 0 bases from V and 3 bases from J, with 11 bases in between. Germline CDR1 is MGHRA and CDR2 is YSYEKL. The CDR3 loop spans 15 amino acids. The DNA for the CDR3 is TGCGCCAGCAGCCAAGATGACAGGTGGGACTATGGCTACACCTTC. Its protein product is CASSQDDRWDYGYTF.

The genes are TRBV6-2 or TRBV6-3 and TRBJ2-1, with 9 bases identical to TRBD2. CDR3 length equals 14 residues. Germline values: CDR1 MNHEY, CDR2 SVGEGT. The V gene end was trimmed by 7 bases and the J gene end by 4 bases; junction bases not matched to a gene: 5. The CDR3 nucleotides are TGTGCCAGCACCCATAGCGGGGGTTACAATGAGCAGTTCTTC. Translating gives CASTHSGGYNEQFF.

The V gene is TRBV29-1, the J gene TRBJ1-1; D is ambiguous. Trimming took off 6 bases at V and 6 bases at J, with 14 bases between the two ends. CDR1 is SQVTM, CDR2 ANQGSEA, per germline. The CDR3 is 12 amino acids. CDR3 residues: CSVTQRESEAFF. The DNA of the CDR3 is TGCAGCGTGACCCAGCGAGAGTCTGAAGCTTTCTTT.

This clonotype occurred a few times. This rearrangement joins TRBV6-5 to TRBJ2-3; unclear D gene. V was pared by 0 bases and J by 2 bases, with 9 bases between. This CDR3 spans 15 amino acids. Germline CDR1 is MNHEY and CDR2 is SVGAGI. The CDR3 DNA is TGTGCCAGCAGTTACTCGCCCATGGCCACAGATACGCAGTATTTT. Translation: CASSYSPMATDTQYF.

Remarks on this clonotype: The junction departs from germline at one end; a sequencing error may be responsible. The chain is built from TRBV5-1 and TRBJ2-7, with D hard to call. The CDR3 totals 14 residues. Germline V gene sequence: CDR1 SGHRS, CDR2 YFSETQ. The chain's CDR3 is CAGSLDGRSYEQYF. The CDR3 region has the DNA TGCGCCGGCAGCTTGGACGGGCGCAGCTACGAGCAGTACTTC.